The clone carrying this T cell receptor (beta chain) was counted between two and nine times. From the 5' RACE reads, TCRdb called clonotypes with MiXCR, one entry per CDR3 protein. Among fewer than 650,000 distinct CDR3 sequences listed, around 16% were seen once. This sample stems from a study of T-cell memory formation after mild COVID-19. This CDR3 comprises 14 residues. Germline V gene sequence: CDR1 LGHNA, CDR2 YSLEER. V dropped 1 base and J dropped 3 bases, with 10 bases sitting between them. The sequence derives from an adult woman who had mild COVID-19 (a few samples of this study predate the infection). Cell type and time point are not known. The chain carries TRBV4-3 and TRBJ2-7; D may be TRBD1 (6 bases). The specimen was PBMCs or a T cell subset sorted from them (not recorded which). The CDR3 loop is CASSQATGFYEQYF. As DNA, the CDR3 is TGCGCCAGCAGCCAAGCAACAGGGTTCTACGAGCAGTACTTC.